Presented here are 22 T cell receptor beta chains from one specimen sequenced in a study of blood T cell repertoires in COVID-19. Clones were sequenced by immunoSEQ multiplex PCR, and TCRdb holds only the in-frame ones, with some missing. Of 40,000 to 55,000 clones detected, around four fifths appear once; the ten largest clones hold roughly 15%. The sample comprised peripheral blood. All receptors derive from a human donor with acute or convalescent COVID-19. The donor label of this sample is uncertain.

The chain has TRBV5-6 and TRBJ2-7; TRBD1 agrees at 7 bases. There are 14 residues in the CDR3. V lost 2 bases, J lost 9 bases, and 11 bases stayed unmatched. The germline gives CDR1 SGHDT, CDR2 YYEEEE. As DNA, the CDR3 is TGTGCCAGCAGCTTCTCCGGGACAGCCACGGGGCAGTACTTC. Translated: CASSFSGTATGQYF.

The chain combines TRBV4-1 with TRBJ1-2; TRBD1 might be the D (6 bases). CDR3 size: 17 residues. Trimming cost V 0 bases and J 7 bases, with 21 bases left between them. Germline V gene data show CDR1 as MGHRA and CDR2 as YSYEKL. The CDR3 here is CASSQEWRGLSLGGYTF. The CDR3 coding sequence is TGCGCCAGCAGCCAAGAATGGCGGGGGCTGAGCCTAGGTGGCTACACCTTC.

The J gene is TRBJ1-2, the V gene TRBV24-1; 10 nucleotides line up with TRBD1. This CDR3 has 15 amino acids. Germline CDR1 is KGHDR and CDR2 is SFDVKD. V lost 5 bases to trimming and J lost 4 bases; unmatched junction nucleotides: 6. CDR3: CATSAPGQGIYGYTF. The CDR3 region has the DNA TGTGCCACCAGTGCGCCGGGACAGGGGATCTATGGCTACACCTTC.

In its sample, this clone was seen a few times. This chain connects TRBV7-6 to TRBJ1-6, with TRBD1 matching 7 bases. There are 16 residues in the CDR3. Germline CDR1 reads SGHVS; CDR2 reads FNYEAQ. With 4 bases clipped from V and 5 bases from J, the junction kept 8 bases outside the gene matches. This CDR3 reads CASSWGSGTDNSPLHF. CDR3 coding DNA: TGTGCCAGCAGCTGGGGTTCCGGGACAGATAATTCACCCCTCCACTTT.

The chain employs TRBV11-2 and TRBJ2-2; D is unresolved. V dropped 2 bases and J dropped 4 bases, with 8 bases sitting between them. The CDR3 is made up of 14 amino acids. Germline assignment: CDR1 SGHAT and CDR2 FQNNGV. The CDR3 sequence: CASSLKAFTGELFF. Written as DNA, the CDR3 is TGTGCCAGCAGCTTAAAAGCATTCACCGGGGAGCTGTTTTTT.

This clone was observed a single time. The rearrangement joins TRBV18 to TRBJ2-7; a weak D match, TRBD2 (5 bases). The V end lost 0 bases, the J end lost 0 bases, and 6 bases lay between the germline ends. The CDR3 sequence is 14 residues long. Germline CDR1 reads KGHSH; CDR2 reads LQKENI. CDR3 bases: TGTGCCAGCTCACCACCGAGGGACTCCTACGAGCAGTACTTC. Residues: CASSPPRDSYEQYF.

The genes are TRBV6-1 and TRBJ2-1, with TRBD2 matching over 11 bases. V gave up 4 bases and J gave up 4 bases; unmatched junction bases: 6. CDR3 length: 16 amino acids. Germline lookup yields CDR1 MNHNS and CDR2 SASEGT. In DNA, the CDR3 is TGTGCCAGCAGTGCCCTTGGGACTAGCGGTTACAATGAGCAGTTCTTC. It is translated as CASSALGTSGYNEQFF.

This rearrangement joins TRBV2 to TRBJ2-3; 10 bases line up with TRBD1. V was clipped by 4 bases and J by 5 bases; unmatched bases: 0. CDR1 and CDR2 (germline): SNHLY, FYNNEI. CDR3 length: 13 amino acids. Written as DNA, the CDR3 is TGTGCCAGCAGTGGGACAGGGGGAGATACGCAGTATTTT. Translating it yields CASSGTGGDTQYF.

This clone is a singleton in its sample. The chain joins TRBV23-1 to TRBJ2-7, with 7 bases identical to TRBD2. TRBV23-1 is given ORF status, its function remaining uncertain. The CDR3 covers 18 residues. The V gene end was trimmed by 1 base and the J gene end by 3 bases; junction bases not matched to a gene: 15. In DNA form, the CDR3 reads TGCGCCAGCAGTCAATGGGGTCGGAAAGGACTAGTCATCTACGAGCAGTACTTC. It encodes CASSQWGRKGLVIYEQYF.

Here the CDR3 reads CSVRTGSTNEKLFF. The CDR3 DNA is TGCAGCGTTCGTACAGGGTCAACTAATGAAAAACTGTTTTTT. The rearrangement uses TRBV29-1 and TRBJ1-4, with D possibly being TRBD1 (6 bases). The CDR3 consists of 14 residues. Germline V gene lookup returns CDR1 SQVTM and CDR2 ANQGSEA. Trimming pared 5 bases from V and 0 bases from J, leaving 10 bases between.

The rearrangement uses TRBV28 and TRBJ2-3; TRBD2 aligns across 13 bases. With 6 bases clipped from V and 0 bases from J, the junction kept 15 bases outside the gene matches. This CDR3 has 20 residues. CDR1 is MDHEN, CDR2 SYDVKM, per germline. The CDR3 reads CASSLIPWTSGGPSTDTQYF. DNA of the CDR3: TGTGCCAGCAGCCTTATACCTTGGACTAGCGGGGGACCTAGCACAGATACGCAGTATTTT.

The rearrangement links TRBV13 to TRBJ1-4; D gene ambiguous. CDR3 length equals 16 residues. In germline, CDR1 is PRHDT, CDR2 FYEKMQ (reference sequence). The V and J ends lost 1 base and 2 bases respectively, with 11 bases between them. The CDR3 loop is CASSLERAATNEKLFF. In DNA form, the CDR3 reads TGTGCCAGCAGCTTAGAGAGGGCAGCGACTAATGAAAAACTGTTTTTT.

Only one count was recorded for this clone. The gene calls are TRBV27 and TRBJ2-7; the D gene is possibly TRBD1 (6 bases). The CDR3 is made up of 15 amino acids. The V and J ends lost 5 bases and 1 base respectively, with 15 bases between them. Germline V gives CDR1 MNHEY, CDR2 SMNVEV (reference sequence). The CDR3 region has the DNA TGTGCCAGCAGTCTCCGGGACATTAATTCCTACGAGCAGTACTTC. Translating gives CASSLRDINSYEQYF.

J is TRBJ1-1 and V is TRBV10-3, with D perhaps TRBD1 (5 bases). CDR1 is ENHRY and CDR2 is SYGVKD in the germline V gene. The V end lost 3 bases, the J end lost 2 bases, and 10 bases lay between the germline ends. This CDR3 contains 14 residues. The CDR3 DNA reads TGTGCCATCAGTGAAGGGGACTTTAACACTGAAGCTTTCTTT. This gives the protein CAISEGDFNTEAFF.

This clone has only a few counts. V usage is TRBV15 and J usage is TRBJ2-1, with TRBD2 identical over 12 bases. Trimming removed 1 base from V and 7 bases from J; junction bases left unmatched: 2. Germline CDR1 and CDR2: LNHNV and YYDKDF (reference sequence). This CDR3 contains 15 residues. In DNA, the CDR3 is TGTGCCACCAGCAGAGGGCTAGCGGGGGGGAATGAGCAGTTCTTC. Amino acids: CATSRGLAGGNEQFF.

The CDR3 coding sequence is TGTGGCAGTGTAATGCTTGATAGCCAAAGTCGGGCCAACGTCCTGACTTTC. Its protein is CGSVMLDSQSRANVLTF. The J gene is TRBJ2-6, the V gene TRBV8-1; the table's D gene call, TRBD2, was not cross checked with the DNA. TRBV8-1 is a known pseudogene. The CDR3 is 17 residues long.

This clone was seen once. The rearrangement joins TRBV12-3 or TRBV12-4 to TRBJ1-2; no reliable D call. The CDR3 runs 11 residues. With 6 bases removed from V and 7 bases from J, the gap between germline ends came to 9 bases. CDR3 sequence: CASRGISGYTF. The DNA for the CDR3 is TGTGCCAGCAGGGGCATATCTGGCTACACCTTC.

This chain connects TRBV19 to TRBJ2-3; 11 positions match TRBD2. This CDR3 region has 13 residues. With V trimmed by 8 bases and J by 7 bases, 5 bases remained unmatched. Germline assignment: CDR1 LNHDA and CDR2 SQIVND (reference sequence). The CDR3 sequence is CASVAGGVNTQYF. The CDR3 nucleotides read TGTGCCAGTGTAGCGGGAGGGGTTAATACGCAGTATTTT.

The gene calls are TRBV4-2 and TRBJ2-3; TRBD2 matches at 15 bases. Germline lookup yields CDR1 LGHNA and CDR2 YNFKEQ. The CDR3 runs to 20 residues. The V and J ends lost 5 bases and 1 base, in that order; junction bases with no gene match: 13. Written as DNA, the CDR3 is TGTGCCAGCAGCGGCACACCGGGACTAGCGGGAGGATCCCGCACAGATACGCAGTATTTT. This translates into CASSGTPGLAGGSRTDTQYF.

This chain uses TRBV18 with TRBJ2-7; 13 bases match TRBD2. CDR3 length: 15 amino acids. Germline CDR1 reads KGHSH; CDR2 reads LQKENI. V lost 3 bases to trimming and J lost 4 bases; unmatched junction nucleotides: 3. As DNA, the CDR3 is TGTGCCAGCTCACCGGGGACTAGCGGGGCATACGAGCAGTACTTC. Amino acid sequence: CASSPGTSGAYEQYF.

V is TRBV3-1 (or the pseudogene TRBV3-2) and J is TRBJ2-2, with 11 positions matching TRBD2. The CDR3 spans 18 residues. V shed 4 bases and J 0 bases; nucleotides not matched to a gene: 7. In germline, CDR1 is LGHDT, CDR2 YNNKEL (reference sequence). The CDR3 region has the DNA TGTGCCAGCAGCCGGGGGACTAGCGGCTCCGCGAACACCGGGGAGCTGTTTTTT. This translates into CASSRGTSGSANTGELFF.

The rearrangement links TRBV27 to TRBJ1-2; tentative D call: TRBD1 (5 bases). Germline CDR1 MNHEY, CDR2 SMNVEV (reference sequence). The V gene lost 6 bases and the J gene lost 8 bases, with 16 bases spanning the gap. This CDR3 region has 13 residues. The CDR3: CASRSSSGIGYTF. CDR3 bases: TGTGCCAGCAGAAGTAGTTCAGGGATAGGCTACACCTTC.